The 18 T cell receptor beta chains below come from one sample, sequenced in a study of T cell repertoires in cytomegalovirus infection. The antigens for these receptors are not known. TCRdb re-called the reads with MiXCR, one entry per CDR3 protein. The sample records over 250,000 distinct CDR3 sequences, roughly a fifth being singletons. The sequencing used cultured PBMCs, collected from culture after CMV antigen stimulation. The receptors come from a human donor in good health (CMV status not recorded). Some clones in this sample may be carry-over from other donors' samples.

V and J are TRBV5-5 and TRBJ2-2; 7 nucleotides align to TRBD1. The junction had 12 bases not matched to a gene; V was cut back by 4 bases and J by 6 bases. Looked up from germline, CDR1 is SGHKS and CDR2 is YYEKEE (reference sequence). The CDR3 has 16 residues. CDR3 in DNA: TGTGCCAGCAGCACCAGGGGGTCCCGAGGTGCCGGGGAGCTGTTTTTT. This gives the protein CASSTRGSRGAGELFF. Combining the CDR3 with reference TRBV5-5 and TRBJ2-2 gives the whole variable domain DAGVTQSPTHLIKTRGQQVTLRCSPISGHKSVSWYQQVLGQGPQFIFQYYEKEERGRGNFPDRFSARQFPNYSSELNVNALLLGDSALYLCASSTRGSRGAGELFFGEGSRLTVL.

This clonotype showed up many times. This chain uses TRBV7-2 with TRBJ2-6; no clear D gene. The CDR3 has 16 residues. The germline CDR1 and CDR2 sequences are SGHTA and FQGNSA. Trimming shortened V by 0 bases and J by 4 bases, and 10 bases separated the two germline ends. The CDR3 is CASSLAVTVGANVLTF. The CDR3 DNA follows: TGTGCCAGCAGCTTAGCGGTGACGGTCGGGGCCAACGTCCTGACTTTC.

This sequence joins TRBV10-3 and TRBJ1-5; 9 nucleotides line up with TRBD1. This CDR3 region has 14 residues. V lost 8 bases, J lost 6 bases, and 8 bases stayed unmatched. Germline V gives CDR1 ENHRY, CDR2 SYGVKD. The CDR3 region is CAIGSGTGFQPQHF. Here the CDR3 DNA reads TGTGCCATCGGATCCGGGACAGGGTTTCAGCCCCAGCATTTT.

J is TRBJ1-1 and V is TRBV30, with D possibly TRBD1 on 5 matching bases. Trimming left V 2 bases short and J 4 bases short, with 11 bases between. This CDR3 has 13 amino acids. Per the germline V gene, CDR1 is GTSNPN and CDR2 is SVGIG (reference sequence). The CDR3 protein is CAWSQGWGTEAFF. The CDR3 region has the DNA TGTGCCTGGAGTCAGGGTTGGGGCACTGAAGCTTTCTTT.

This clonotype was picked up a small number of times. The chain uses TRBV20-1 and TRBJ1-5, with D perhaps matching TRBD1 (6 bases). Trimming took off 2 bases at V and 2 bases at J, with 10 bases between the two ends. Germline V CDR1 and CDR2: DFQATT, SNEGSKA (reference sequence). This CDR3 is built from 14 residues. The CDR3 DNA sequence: TGCAGTGCTAGACCAGGGGAGGGCAATCAGCCCCAGCATTTT. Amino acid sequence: CSARPGEGNQPQHF.

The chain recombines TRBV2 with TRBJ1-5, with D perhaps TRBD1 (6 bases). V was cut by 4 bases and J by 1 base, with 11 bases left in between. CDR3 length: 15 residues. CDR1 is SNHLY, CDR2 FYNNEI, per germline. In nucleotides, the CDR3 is TGTGCCAGCAGTGTTGACAGGCGAAGCAATCAGCCCCAGCATTTT. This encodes CASSVDRRSNQPQHF.

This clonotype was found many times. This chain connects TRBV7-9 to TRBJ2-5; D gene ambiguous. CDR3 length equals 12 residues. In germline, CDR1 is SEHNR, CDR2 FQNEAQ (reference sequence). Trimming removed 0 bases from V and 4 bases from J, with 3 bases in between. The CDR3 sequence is CASSLATETQYF. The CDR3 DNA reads TGTGCCAGCAGCTTAGCGACAGAGACCCAGTACTTC. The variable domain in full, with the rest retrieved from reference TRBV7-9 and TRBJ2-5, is DTGVSQNPRHKITKRGQNVTFRCDPISEHNRLYWYRQTLGQGPEFLTYFQNEAQLEKSRLLSDRFSAERPKGSFSTLEIQRTEQGDSAMYLCASSLATETQYFGPGTRLLVL.

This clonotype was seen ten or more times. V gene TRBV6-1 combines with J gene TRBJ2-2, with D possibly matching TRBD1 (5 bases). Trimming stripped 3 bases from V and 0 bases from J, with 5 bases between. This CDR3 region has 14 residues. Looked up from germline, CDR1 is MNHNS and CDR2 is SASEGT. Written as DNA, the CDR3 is TGTGCCAGCAGTGACAGGGCGAACACCGGGGAGCTGTTTTTT. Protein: CASSDRANTGELFF.

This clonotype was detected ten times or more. This CDR3 is CASSPKWGGSTEAFF. CDR3 DNA sequence: TGTGCCAGCAGCCCGAAGTGGGGGGGGAGCACTGAAGCTTTCTTT. The rearrangement uses TRBV7-2 and TRBJ1-1; a weak D match, TRBD1 (5 bases). The CDR3 totals 15 residues. Germline V gene lookup returns CDR1 SGHTA and CDR2 FQGNSA. The V end was cut by 5 bases, the J end by 4 bases, with 17 bases between.

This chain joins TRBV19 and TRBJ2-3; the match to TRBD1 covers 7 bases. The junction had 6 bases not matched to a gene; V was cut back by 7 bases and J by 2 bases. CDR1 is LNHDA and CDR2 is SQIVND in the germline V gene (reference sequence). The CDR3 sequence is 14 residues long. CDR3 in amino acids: CASKVGQTTDTQYF. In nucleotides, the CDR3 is TGTGCCAGTAAGGTGGGACAGACCACAGATACGCAGTATTTT.

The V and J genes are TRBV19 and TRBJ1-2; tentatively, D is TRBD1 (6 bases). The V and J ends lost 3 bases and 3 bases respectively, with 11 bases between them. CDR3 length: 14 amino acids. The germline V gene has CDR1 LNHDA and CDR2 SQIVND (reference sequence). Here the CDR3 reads CASSMPGADYGYTF. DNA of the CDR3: TGTGCCAGTAGTATGCCGGGGGCGGACTATGGCTACACCTTC. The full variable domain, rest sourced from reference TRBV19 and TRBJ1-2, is DGGITQSPKYLFRKEGQNVTLSCEQNLNHDAMYWYRQDPGQGLRLIYYSQIVNDFQKGDIAEGYSVSREKKESFPLTVTSAQKNPTAFYLCASSMPGADYGYTFGSGTRLTVV.

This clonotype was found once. Written as DNA, the CDR3 is TGTGCCAGCAGTGAAAATTTTGGGATCGGTGAGCAGTTCTTC. It encodes CASSENFGIGEQFF. V usage is TRBV6-1 and J usage is TRBJ2-1; unclear D gene. Trimming cost V 2 bases and J 9 bases, with 14 bases left between them. In germline, CDR1 is MNHNS, CDR2 SASEGT. The CDR3 consists of 14 residues.

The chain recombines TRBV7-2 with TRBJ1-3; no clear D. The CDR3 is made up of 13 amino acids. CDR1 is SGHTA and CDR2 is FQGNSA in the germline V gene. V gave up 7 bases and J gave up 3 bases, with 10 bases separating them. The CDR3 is CASTPRIGNTIYF. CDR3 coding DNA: TGTGCCAGCACCCCTAGGATTGGAAACACCATATATTTT.

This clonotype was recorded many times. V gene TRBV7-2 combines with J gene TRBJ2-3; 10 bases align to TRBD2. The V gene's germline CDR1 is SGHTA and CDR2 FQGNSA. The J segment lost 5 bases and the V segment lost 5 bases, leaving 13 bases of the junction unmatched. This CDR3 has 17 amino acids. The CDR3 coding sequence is TGTGCCAGCAGCGACCTAGCGGGAGTCCCAGCAGTAGATACGCAGTATTTT. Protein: CASSDLAGVPAVDTQYF.

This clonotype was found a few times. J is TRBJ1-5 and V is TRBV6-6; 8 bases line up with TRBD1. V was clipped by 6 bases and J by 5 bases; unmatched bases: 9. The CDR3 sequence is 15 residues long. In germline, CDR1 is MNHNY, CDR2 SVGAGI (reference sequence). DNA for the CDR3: TGTGCCAGCAGGGGAGGACAGGGTAGTGATCAGCCCCAGCATTTT. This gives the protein CASRGGQGSDQPQHF.

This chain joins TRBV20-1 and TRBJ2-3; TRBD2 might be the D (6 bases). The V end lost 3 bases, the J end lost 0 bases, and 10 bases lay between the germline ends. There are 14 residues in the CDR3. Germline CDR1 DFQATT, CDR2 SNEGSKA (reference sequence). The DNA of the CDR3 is TGCAGTGCTAGTATGCGGGGCAGCACAGATACGCAGTATTTT. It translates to CSASMRGSTDTQYF.

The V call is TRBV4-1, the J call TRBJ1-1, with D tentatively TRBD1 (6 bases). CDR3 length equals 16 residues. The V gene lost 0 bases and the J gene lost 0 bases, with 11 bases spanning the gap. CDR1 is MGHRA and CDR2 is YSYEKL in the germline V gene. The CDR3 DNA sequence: TGCGCCAGCAGCCAAGATCCGGAGGGGGTGAACACTGAAGCTTTCTTT. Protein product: CASSQDPEGVNTEAFF.

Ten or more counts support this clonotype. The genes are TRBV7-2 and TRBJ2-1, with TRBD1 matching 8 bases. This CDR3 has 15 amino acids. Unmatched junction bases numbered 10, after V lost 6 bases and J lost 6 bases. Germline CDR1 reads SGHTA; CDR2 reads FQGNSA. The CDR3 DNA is TGTGCCAGCAGTGTAAGGTGGGGACAGGTCAATGAGCAGTTCTTC. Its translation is CASSVRWGQVNEQFF.